In this sample, the clone carrying this T cell receptor (beta chain) turned up a few times. This record belongs to a study of identical twins. A single record per CDR3 protein comes from TCRdb applying MiXCR to the 5' RACE reads. This sample has about 1.7 million distinct CDR3 sequences, with around 33% found just once. This clonotype was sampled from a newborn girl in good health. The sequenced sample was cord blood.

CDR3 residues: CASSQGDSRIYNEQFF. DNA of the CDR3: TGTGCCAGCAGCCAAGGGGACAGCCGGATTTACAATGAGCAGTTCTTC. The rearrangement joins TRBV4-2 to TRBJ2-1; TRBD1 matches 7 bases. The CDR3 loop spans 16 amino acids. J gave up 4 bases and V 1 base, and 7 bases lay outside the gene matches. The germline V gene encodes CDR1 LGHNA and CDR2 YNFKEQ.